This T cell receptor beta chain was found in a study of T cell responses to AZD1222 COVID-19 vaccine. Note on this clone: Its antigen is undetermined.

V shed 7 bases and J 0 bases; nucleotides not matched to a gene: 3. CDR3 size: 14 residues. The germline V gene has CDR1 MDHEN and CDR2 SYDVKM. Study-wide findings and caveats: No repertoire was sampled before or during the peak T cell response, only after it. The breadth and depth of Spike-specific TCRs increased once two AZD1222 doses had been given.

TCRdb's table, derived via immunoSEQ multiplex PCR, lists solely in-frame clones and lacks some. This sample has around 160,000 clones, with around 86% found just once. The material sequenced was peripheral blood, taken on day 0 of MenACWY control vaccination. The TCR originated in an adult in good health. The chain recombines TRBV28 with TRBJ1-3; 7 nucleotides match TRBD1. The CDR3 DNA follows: TGTGCCAGCATAGCAGGGGGCTCTGGAAACACCATATATTTT. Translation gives CASIAGGSGNTIYF.